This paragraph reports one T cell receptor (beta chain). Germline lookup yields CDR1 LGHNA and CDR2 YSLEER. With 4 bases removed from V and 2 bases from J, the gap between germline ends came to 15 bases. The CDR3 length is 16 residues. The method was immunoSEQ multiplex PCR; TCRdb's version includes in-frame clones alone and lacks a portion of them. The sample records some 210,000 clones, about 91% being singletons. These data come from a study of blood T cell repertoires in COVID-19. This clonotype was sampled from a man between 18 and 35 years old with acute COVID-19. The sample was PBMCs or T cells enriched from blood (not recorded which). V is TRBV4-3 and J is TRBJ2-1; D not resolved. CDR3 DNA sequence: TGCGCCAGCAGCCTCTATGGCGGCTCGACCTACAATGAGCAGTTCTTC. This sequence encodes CASSLYGGSTYNEQFF.